This TCR beta chain originates from a study of control samples from healthy donors and cancer patients. From germline, CDR1 is SEHNR and CDR2 FQNEAQ (reference sequence). The CDR3 is 19 residues long. J gave up 0 bases and V 4 bases, and 12 bases lay outside the gene matches. Assay used: immunoSEQ multiplex PCR; TCRdb lists only in-frame clones, some missing. Its table lists about 200,000 clones. Source material: blood. This chain connects TRBV7-9 to TRBJ1-4; 9 positions agree with TRBD1. The TCR was taken from a woman in her twenties or thirties in good health. The CDR3 region has the DNA TGTGCCAGCAGCTCCACTACGGGACAGGGCTCTGCAACTAATGAAAAACTGTTTTTT. Translating gives CASSSTTGQGSATNEKLFF.